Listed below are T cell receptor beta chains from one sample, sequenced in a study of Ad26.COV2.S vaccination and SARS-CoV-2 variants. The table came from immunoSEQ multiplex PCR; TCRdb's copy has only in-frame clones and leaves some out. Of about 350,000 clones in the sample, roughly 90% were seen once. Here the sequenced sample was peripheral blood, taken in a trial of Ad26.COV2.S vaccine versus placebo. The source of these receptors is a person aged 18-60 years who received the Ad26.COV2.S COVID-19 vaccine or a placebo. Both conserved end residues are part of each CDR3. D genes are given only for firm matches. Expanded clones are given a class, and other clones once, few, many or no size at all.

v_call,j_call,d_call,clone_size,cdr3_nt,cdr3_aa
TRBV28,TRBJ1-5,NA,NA,TGTGCCAGTTATACCCGCGGCGGACTTAGCAATCAGCCCCAGCATTTT,CASYTRGGLSNQPQHF
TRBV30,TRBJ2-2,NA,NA,TGTGCCTTTAAGGGAGACGAGGAGCTGTTTTTT,CAFKGDEELFF
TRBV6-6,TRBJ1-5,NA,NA,TGTGCCAGCACCCCAGGGCCAAGCAATCAGCCCCAGCATTTT,CASTPGPSNQPQHF
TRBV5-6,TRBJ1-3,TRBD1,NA,TGTGCCAGCAGCCGACCGACAGGGGATGGAAACACCATATATTTT,CASSRPTGDGNTIYF
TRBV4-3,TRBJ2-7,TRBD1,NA,TGCGCCAGCAGCCTAGGAACTCCGGGACAGGGGGCGTACGAGCAGTACTTC,CASSLGTPGQGAYEQYF
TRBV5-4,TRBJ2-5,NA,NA,TGTGCCAGCAGCTCAGGGCCGTACCAAGAGACCCAGTACTTC,CASSSGPYQETQYF
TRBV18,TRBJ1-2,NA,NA,TGTGCCAGCTCACAGGGGACGCCGGTTGATGGCTACACCTTC,CASSQGTPVDGYTF
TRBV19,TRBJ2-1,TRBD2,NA,TGTGCCAGTAGTATGGGACTAGAGGTTCCTGAGCAGTTCTTC,CASSMGLEVPEQFF
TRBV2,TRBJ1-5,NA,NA,TGTGCCAGCAGTGAAGAACGCAATCAGCCCCAGCATTTT,CASSEERNQPQHF
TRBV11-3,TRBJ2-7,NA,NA,TGTGCCAGCAGCTTAGCCGGGACTGGAGCCTACGAGCAGTACTTC,CASSLAGTGAYEQYF
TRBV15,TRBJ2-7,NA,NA,TGTGCCACCAGCAGAACAGGCCTGTTTAAGACCGCCTACGAGCAGTACTTC,CATSRTGLFKTAYEQYF
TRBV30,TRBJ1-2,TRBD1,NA,TGTGCCTGGACCCCGCGGGACAGGGTAGTCACCTTC,CAWTPRDRVVTF
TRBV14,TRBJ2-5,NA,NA,TGTGCCAGCAGCCCCGGGTTGGAAGAGACCCAGTACTTC,CASSPGLEETQYF
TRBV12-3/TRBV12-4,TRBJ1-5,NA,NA,TGTGCCAGCAGTCCCCCCGGGGGACAGCCCCAGCATTTT,CASSPPGGQPQHF
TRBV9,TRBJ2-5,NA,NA,TGTGCCAGCAGCCCCCGCGGGGGCGGCGAGACCCAGTACTTC,CASSPRGGGETQYF
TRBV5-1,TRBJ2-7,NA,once,TGCGCCAGCAGCTTGGTTGGAGTCGACTACGAGCAGTACTTC,CASSLVGVDYEQYF
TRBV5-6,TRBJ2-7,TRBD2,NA,TGTGCCAGCAGCTTGGAACTAGCGGGAGCGGCCTACGAGCAGTACTTC,CASSLELAGAAYEQYF
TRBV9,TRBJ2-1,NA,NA,TGTGCCAGCAGCGTCTTGGGGGGCTCAGGGCTTGAGCAGTTCTTC,CASSVLGGSGLEQFF
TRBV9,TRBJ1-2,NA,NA,TGTGCCAGCAGCGGGAGGGACCTCCTCTATGGCTACACCTTC,CASSGRDLLYGYTF
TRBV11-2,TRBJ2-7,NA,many,TGTGCCAGCAGCCCCTCGCGGAGCTACGAGCAGTACTTC,CASSPSRSYEQYF
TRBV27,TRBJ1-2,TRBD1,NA,TGTGCCAGCAGTGGTTGGACAGGGGCCAACTATGGCTACACCTTC,CASSGWTGANYGYTF
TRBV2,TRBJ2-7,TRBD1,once,TGTGCCAGCATCCCCAGGGGCGGGACAGGGGAACTCTCCTACGAGCAGTACTTC,CASIPRGGTGELSYEQYF
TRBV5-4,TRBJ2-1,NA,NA,TGTGCCAGCAGCCCCAAGAGCTCCTACAATGAGCAGTTCTTC,CASSPKSSYNEQFF
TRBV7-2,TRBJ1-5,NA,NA,TGTGCCAGCAGCCTCGGGACATTCGGGGCCTCGAATAGCAATCAGCCCCAGCATTTT,CASSLGTFGASNSNQPQHF
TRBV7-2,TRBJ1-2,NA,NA,TGTGCCAGCAGCCCCAGCCGGGACGGATCCTTCTATGGCTACACCTTC,CASSPSRDGSFYGYTF
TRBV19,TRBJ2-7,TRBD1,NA,TGTGCCAGTAGTCTGACAGGGAAGCCCGACGAGCAGTACTTC,CASSLTGKPDEQYF
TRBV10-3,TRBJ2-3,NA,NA,TGTGCCATCAGTGAGTCGAGGGATACGCAGTATTTT,CAISESRDTQYF
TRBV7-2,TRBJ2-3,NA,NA,TGTGCCAGCAGCTTAGATACAGATACGCAGTATTTT,CASSLDTDTQYF